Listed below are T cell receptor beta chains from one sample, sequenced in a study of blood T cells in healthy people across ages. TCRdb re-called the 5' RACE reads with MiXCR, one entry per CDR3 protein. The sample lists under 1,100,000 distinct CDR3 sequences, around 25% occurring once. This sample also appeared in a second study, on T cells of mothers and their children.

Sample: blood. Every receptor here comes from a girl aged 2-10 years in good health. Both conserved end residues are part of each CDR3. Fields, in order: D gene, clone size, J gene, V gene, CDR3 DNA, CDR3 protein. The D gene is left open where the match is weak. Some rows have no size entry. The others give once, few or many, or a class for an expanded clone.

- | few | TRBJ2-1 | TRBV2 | TGTGCCAGCCTGGAACGCAGGCAAAACAATGAGCAGTTCTTC | CASLERRQNNEQFF
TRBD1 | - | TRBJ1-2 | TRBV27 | TGTGCCAGCAGGGGCGGTGGACAGGGATTTGGCTACACCTTC | CASRGGGQGFGYTF
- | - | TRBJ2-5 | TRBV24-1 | TGTGCCACCAGTGATCTATCGAAAGAGACCCAGTACTTC | CATSDLSKETQYF
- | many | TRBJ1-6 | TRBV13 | TGTGCCAGTAGAACGTATAATTCACCCCTCCACTTT | CASRTYNSPLHF
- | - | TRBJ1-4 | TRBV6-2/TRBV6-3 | TGTGCCAGCAATTCAAGACGAGATGTCACTGAAAAACTGTTTTTT | CASNSRRDVTEKLFF
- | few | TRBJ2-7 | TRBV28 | TGTGCCAGCATCCTCCAACAGGGCTACGAGCAGTACTTC | CASILQQGYEQYF
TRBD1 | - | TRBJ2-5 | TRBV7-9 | TGTGCCAGCAGCTTACGGGACAGGGGGTACCAAGAGACCCAGTACTTC | CASSLRDRGYQETQYF
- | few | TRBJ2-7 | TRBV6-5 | TGTGCCAGCAGTTATGGGGGAGTGAGCTACGAGCAGTACTTC | CASSYGGVSYEQYF
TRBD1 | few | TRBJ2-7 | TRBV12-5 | TGTGCTAGTAGACAGGGGGCACACGACGAGCAGTACTTC | CASRQGAHDEQYF
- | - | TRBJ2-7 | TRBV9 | TGTGCCAGCAGCGTAGCCCCTCTGGCCTACGAGCAGTACTTC | CASSVAPLAYEQYF
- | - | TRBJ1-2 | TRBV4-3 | TGCGCCAGCAGCCAAGAGTCAACAGGGAACTATGGCTACACCTTC | CASSQESTGNYGYTF
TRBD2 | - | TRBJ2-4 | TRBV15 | TGTGCCACCAGCAGAGATCAGCGGGGGACTAGGTCCTTC | CATSRDQRGTRSF
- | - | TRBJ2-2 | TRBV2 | TGTGCCAGCAGTGGTTTCGACAACACCGGGGAGCTGTTTTTT | CASSGFDNTGELFF
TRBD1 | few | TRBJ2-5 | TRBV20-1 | TGCAGTGCTACCCCTTTCCGGACAGGGTGGGAGACCCAGTACTTC | CSATPFRTGWETQYF
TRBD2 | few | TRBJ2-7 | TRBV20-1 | TGCAGTGCCCTAACGGGGACTAGCGGGAGTCTGGTGCAGTACTTC | CSALTGTSGSLVQYF
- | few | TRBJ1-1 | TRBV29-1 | TGCAGCGTCTGGACGGAGGCGAATACTGAAGCTTTCTTT | CSVWTEANTEAFF
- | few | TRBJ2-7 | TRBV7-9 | TGTGCCAGCAGCTTTACGCACGAGCAGTACTTC | CASSFTHEQYF
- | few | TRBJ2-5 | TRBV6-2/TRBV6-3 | TGTGCCAGCACCAAACGGGACGGAGAGACCCAGTACTTC | CASTKRDGETQYF
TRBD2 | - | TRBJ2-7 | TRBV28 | TGTGCCAGCAGTTTGAAGGGACTAGCGGGAGTAGGTCTCGAGCAGTACTTC | CASSLKGLAGVGLEQYF
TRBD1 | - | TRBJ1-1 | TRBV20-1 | TGCAGTGCTAGAGATGGGGGGACAGGGATGTGGGCTTTCTTT | CSARDGGTGMWAFF
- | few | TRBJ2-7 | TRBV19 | TGTGCCAGTAGTGCGTCTGAATCCTACGAGCAGTACTTC | CASSASESYEQYF